These 2 T cell receptor beta chains were all obtained from the same sample, sequenced in a study of T cell clonotyping in hematopoietic cell transplantation (dated by TCRdb to the early 2020s). The library was made by the immunoSEQ multiplex PCR assay. In its TCRdb copy, this immuneACCESS table keeps in-frame sequences only and misses some clones. Where compared with another copy, unresolved V genes explain less than half of these, and the others have no known cause. The sample includes 12,000 or so clones, with around 49% observed a single time. Together, the top ten hold over 9.5% of the sample. Sequenced: peripheral blood mononuclear cells. The receptors were gathered from a man between 50 and 59 years old in good health. Some clones in this sample may be carry-over from other donors' samples.

The CDR3 sequence is CASSGGDRDFYEQYF. The DNA for the CDR3 is TGTGCCAGCAGCGGGGGTGACAGGGACTTCTACGAGCAGTACTTC. The V call is TRBV5-6, the J call TRBJ2-7, with D possibly TRBD1 on 7 matching bases. The CDR3 loop spans 15 amino acids. Germline V gene sequence: CDR1 SGHDT, CDR2 YYEEEE. V was trimmed by 4 bases and J by 3 bases, leaving 17 bases between them.

The V call is TRBV5-6, the J call TRBJ2-7; D perhaps matches TRBD1 (6 bases). This CDR3 has 14 amino acids. V shed 0 bases and J shed 5 bases, with 12 bases lying between them. CDR1 is SGHDT and CDR2 is YYEEEE in the germline V gene. CDR3 loop: CASSLVRGRDEQYF. The CDR3 DNA follows: TGTGCCAGCAGCTTGGTCAGGGGACGCGACGAGCAGTACTTC.